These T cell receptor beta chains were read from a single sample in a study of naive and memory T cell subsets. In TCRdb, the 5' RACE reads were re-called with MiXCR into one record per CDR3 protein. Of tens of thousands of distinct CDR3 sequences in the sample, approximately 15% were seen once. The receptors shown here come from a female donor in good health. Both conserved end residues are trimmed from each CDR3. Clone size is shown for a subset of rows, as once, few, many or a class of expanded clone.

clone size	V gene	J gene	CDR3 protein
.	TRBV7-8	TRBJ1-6	ASSGSGSSPLH
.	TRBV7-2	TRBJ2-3	ASSLNGVTDTQY
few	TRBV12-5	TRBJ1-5	ASGSEDQPQH
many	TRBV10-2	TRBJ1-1	ASSRQNTEAF
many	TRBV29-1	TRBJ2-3	SESGEAGDTQY
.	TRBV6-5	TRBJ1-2	ATGANYGYT
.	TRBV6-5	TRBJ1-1	ASSWGVDTEAF
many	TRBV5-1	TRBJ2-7	ASSLVSGGNYEQY
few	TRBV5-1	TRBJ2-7	ASSLDGGEQY
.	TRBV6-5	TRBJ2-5	ASSYPGTKETQY
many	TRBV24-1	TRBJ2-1	ATSDTTLSSEQF
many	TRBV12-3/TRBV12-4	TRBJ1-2	ASSSGQGANYGYT
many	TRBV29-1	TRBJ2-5	SVEAGLAGGGETQY
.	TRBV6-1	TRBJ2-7	ASSESSGVGYEQY
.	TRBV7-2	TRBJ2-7	ASSWDRPYEQY
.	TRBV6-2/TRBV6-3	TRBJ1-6	ASSRRGDPPH
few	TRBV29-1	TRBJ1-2	SVEELYGYT
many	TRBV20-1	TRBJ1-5	SARETMGTANQPQH
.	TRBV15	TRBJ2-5	ATSRDSQRGGETQY
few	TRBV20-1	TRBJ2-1	SPSGSSYNEQF
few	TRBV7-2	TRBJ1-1	ASSLAHGNTEAF
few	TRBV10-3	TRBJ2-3	AISAGASTDTQY
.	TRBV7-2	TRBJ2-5	ASSKKRETQY
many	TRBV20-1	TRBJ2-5	SAPTRAETQY
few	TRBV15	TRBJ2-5	ATSREYGGVETQY
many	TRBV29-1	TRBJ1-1	SVDLGEAF
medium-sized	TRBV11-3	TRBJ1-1	ASSFAGTEAF
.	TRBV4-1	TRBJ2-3	ASSQEGSSTDTQY
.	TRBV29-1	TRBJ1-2	SVVSAGVRGDYGYT
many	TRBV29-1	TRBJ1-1	SVDPGNTEAF
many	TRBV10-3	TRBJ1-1	AISESADLNTEAF
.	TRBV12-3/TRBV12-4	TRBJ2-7	ASSNPPGGSGYEQY
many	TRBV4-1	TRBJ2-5	ASSQGTIGQQETQY
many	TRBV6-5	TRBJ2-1	ASRTGLAGYNEQF
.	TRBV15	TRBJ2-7	ATSRDATGYEQY
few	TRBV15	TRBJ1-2	ATSRDHRDYGYT